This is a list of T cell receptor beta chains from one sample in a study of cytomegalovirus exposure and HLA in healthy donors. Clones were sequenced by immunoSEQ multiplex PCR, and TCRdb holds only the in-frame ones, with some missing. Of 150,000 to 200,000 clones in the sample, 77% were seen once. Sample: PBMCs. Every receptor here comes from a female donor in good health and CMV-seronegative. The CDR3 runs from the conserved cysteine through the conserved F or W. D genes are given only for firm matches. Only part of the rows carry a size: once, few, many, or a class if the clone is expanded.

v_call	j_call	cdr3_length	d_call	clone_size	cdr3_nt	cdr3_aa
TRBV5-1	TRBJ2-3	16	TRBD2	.	TGCGCCAGCAGCCGCGGGACTAGCGGGAGCACAGATACGCAGTATTTT	CASSRGTSGSTDTQYF
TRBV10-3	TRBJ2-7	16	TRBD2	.	TGTGCCATCAGTGAAGGTGGGGCTAGCGGGGGATACGAGCAGTACTTC	CAISEGGASGGYEQYF
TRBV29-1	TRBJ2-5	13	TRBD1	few	TGCAGCGCCGAGGAGGACAGGGAAGAGACCCAGTACTTC	CSAEEDREETQYF
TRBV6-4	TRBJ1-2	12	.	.	TGTGCCAGCAGTGAGGGGGGCTATGGCTACACCTTC	CASSEGGYGYTF
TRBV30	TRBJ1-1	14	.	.	TGTGCCTGGAGTTCCGACGGGTTGAACACTGAAGCTTTCTTT	CAWSSDGLNTEAFF
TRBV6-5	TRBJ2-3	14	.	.	TGTGCCAGCAGCCGTGGACAGTCCACAGATACGCAGTATTTT	CASSRGQSTDTQYF
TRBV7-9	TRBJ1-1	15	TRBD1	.	TGTGCCAGCAGCTCGATAAGGGGGCTGGACACTGAAGCTTTCTTT	CASSSIRGLDTEAFF
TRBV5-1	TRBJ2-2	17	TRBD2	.	TGCGCCAGCAGCTTATTAGCGGGAGGGCCAGATGGCGGGGAGCTGTTTTTT	CASSLLAGGPDGGELFF
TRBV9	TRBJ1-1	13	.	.	TGTGCCAGCAGCGTAAGAGTGAACACTGAAGCTTTCTTT	CASSVRVNTEAFF
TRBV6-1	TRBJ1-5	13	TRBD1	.	TGTGCCAGCATCGGGACAGGGAATCAGCCCCAGCATTTT	CASIGTGNQPQHF
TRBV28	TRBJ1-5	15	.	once	TGTGCCAGCAGTTTACCAGGCTCCCAGGGTCAGCCCCAGCATTTT	CASSLPGSQGQPQHF
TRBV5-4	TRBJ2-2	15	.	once	TGTGCCAGCAGAACCTTATCCGGGAACACCGGGGAGCTGTTTTTT	CASRTLSGNTGELFF
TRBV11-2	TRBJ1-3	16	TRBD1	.	TGTGCCAGCAGCCCCCGACAGGGCCGCTCTGGAAACACCATATATTTT	CASSPRQGRSGNTIYF
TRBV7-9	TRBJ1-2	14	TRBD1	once	TGTGCCAGCAATCCAGGGGGCTCTAACTATGGCTACACCTTC	CASNPGGSNYGYTF
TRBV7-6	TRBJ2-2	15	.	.	TGTGCCAGCAGCTTAGGGACACAGAACACCGGGGAGCTGTTTTTT	CASSLGTQNTGELFF
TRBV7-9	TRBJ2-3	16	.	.	TGTGCCAGCAGCAGAGATGGGAGATGGGGCACAGATACGCAGTATTTT	CASSRDGRWGTDTQYF
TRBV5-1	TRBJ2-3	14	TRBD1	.	TGCGCCAGCAGCCGGGACAGGGGAGGGGATACGCAGTATTTT	CASSRDRGGDTQYF
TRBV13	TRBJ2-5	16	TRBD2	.	TGTGCCAGCAGCACAGGACTAGCGGAGAACCAAGAGACCCAGTACTTC	CASSTGLAENQETQYF
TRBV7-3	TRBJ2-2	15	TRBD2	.	TGTGCCAGCAGCCCCGGGACTAGCTTAACCGGGGAGCTGTTTTTT	CASSPGTSLTGELFF
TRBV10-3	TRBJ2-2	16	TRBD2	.	TGTGCCATCAGTGAGTCCCTAGCGGGAGACACCGGGGAGCTGTTTTTT	CAISESLAGDTGELFF
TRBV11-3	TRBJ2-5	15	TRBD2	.	TGTGCCAGCAGCCCGACTAGCGGGGGGGTACAGACCCAGTACTTC	CASSPTSGGVQTQYF
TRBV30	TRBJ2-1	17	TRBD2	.	TGTGCCTGGAGCGATCCCCGGACTAGCGGACAGCCCAATGAGCAGTTCTTC	CAWSDPRTSGQPNEQFF
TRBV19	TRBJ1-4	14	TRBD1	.	TGTGCCAGTAATTCGGACAGGCATAATGAAAAACTGTTTTTT	CASNSDRHNEKLFF
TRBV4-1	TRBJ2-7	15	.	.	TGCGCCAGCAGCCAAGCGGCTAGCCAGAACTACGAGCAGTACTTC	CASSQAASQNYEQYF
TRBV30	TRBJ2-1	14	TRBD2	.	TGTGCCTGGAAACTAGCGGGAGCGTTGAATGAGCAGTTCTTC	CAWKLAGALNEQFF
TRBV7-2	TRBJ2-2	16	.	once	TGTGCCAGCAGCCAGAGGGCGCAGTCCTTCGGCGGGGAGCTGTTTTTT	CASSQRAQSFGGELFF
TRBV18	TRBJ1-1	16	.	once	TGTGCCAGCTCACCACTAGCGGGACGTTGGAACACTGAAGCTTTCTTT	CASSPLAGRWNTEAFF
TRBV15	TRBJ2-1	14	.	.	TGTGCCACCTCTCAGGAGGTGGCCTACAATGAGCAGTTCTTC	CATSQEVAYNEQFF
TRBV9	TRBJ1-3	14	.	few	TGTGCCAGCAGCGTTGCAGGCTCTGGAAACACCATATATTTT	CASSVAGSGNTIYF
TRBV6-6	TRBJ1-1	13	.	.	TGTGCCAGCAGTTACGACGGGATCACTGAAGCTTTCTTT	CASSYDGITEAFF
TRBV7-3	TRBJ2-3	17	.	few	TGTGCCAGCAGCTTAATGGGGACCCTGGGGGGGCCAGATACGCAGTATTTT	CASSLMGTLGGPDTQYF
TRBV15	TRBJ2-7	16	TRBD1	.	TGTGCCACCAGCAGGCTTCCCGGGACAGGGTCCTACGAGCAGTACTTC	CATSRLPGTGSYEQYF
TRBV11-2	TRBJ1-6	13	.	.	TGTGCCAGCAGCCCGGGGTCCGTTTCACCCCTCCACTTT	CASSPGSVSPLHF
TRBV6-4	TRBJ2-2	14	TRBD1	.	TGTGCCAGCAGTTCCCAGGGGGACACCGGGGAGCTGTTTTTT	CASSSQGDTGELFF
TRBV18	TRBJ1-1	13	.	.	TGTGCCAGCTCACCGGACAGTTACACTGAAGCTTTCTTT	CASSPDSYTEAFF
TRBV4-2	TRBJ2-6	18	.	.	TGTGCCAGCAGCCTGCTAGGACAATGGAGCTCTGGGGCCAACGTCCTGACTTTC	CASSLLGQWSSGANVLTF
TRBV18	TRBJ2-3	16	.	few	TGTGCCAGCTCACCCCCCCGGGTAGCGGGCACAGATACGCAGTATTTT	CASSPPRVAGTDTQYF
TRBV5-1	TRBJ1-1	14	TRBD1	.	TGCGCCAGCAGCAGGACAGGGGGCTATACTGAAGCTTTCTTT	CASSRTGGYTEAFF
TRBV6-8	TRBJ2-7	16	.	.	TGTGCCAGCAGTGAGTCGCCCCGGGATTCCGTCTACGAGCAGTACTTC	CASSESPRDSVYEQYF
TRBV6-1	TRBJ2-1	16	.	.	TGTGCCAGCAGTGGGGAGAGGGTAGCGGCCTACAATGAGCAGTTCTTC	CASSGERVAAYNEQFF
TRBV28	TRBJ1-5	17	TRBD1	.	TGTGCCAGCAGCGTCCGGGACAGTATCTATAGCAATCAGCCCCAGCATTTT	CASSVRDSIYSNQPQHF
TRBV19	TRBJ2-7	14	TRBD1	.	TGTGCCAGTAGCCGGGGACAGGGGACCTACGAGCAGTACTTC	CASSRGQGTYEQYF
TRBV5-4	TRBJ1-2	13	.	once	TGTGCCAGTGGTTCGGGGGTCGTCTATGGCTACACCTTC	CASGSGVVYGYTF
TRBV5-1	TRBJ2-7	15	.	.	TGCGCCAGCAGGATCCGAGACTTGAGCTCCTACGAGCAGTACTTC	CASRIRDLSSYEQYF